The clone carrying this T cell receptor beta chain appeared a few times. Its antigen is not identified. The V gene's germline CDR1 is DFQATT and CDR2 SNEGSKA (reference sequence). The CDR3 covers 21 residues. V was clipped by 0 bases and J by 0 bases; unmatched bases: 13. This entry is derived from a study of blood T cells in healthy people across ages. Using a J-beta primer mix together with a sample-barcoded 5' primer, a second PCR was run for about 6 to 12 cycles. Through a template-switch adaptor with 12 random nucleotides, each cDNA molecule received a tag. Via MiXCR, TCRdb re-called the 5' RACE reads, giving one row per CDR3 protein. The top ten clones hold approximately 3.6% of a sample with 550,000 to 750,000 distinct CDR3 sequences, 20% to 25% of them seen once. General study findings and limits: Across samples, TCR beta diversity tracked strongly with naive T cell percentage.

Russia was home to the donors, healthy Caucasian individuals aged roughly 6 to 90. Every sample yielded at least 7 million isolated PBMCs. Sequenced input: blood. The sequence was collected from a man in his 70s in good health. The rearrangement uses TRBV20-1 and TRBJ2-1; 14 bases line up with TRBD2. The CDR3 protein is CSARDYGLAGGPSSSYNEQFF. The CDR3 DNA reads TGCAGTGCTAGAGATTATGGACTAGCGGGAGGCCCCTCTAGCTCCTACAATGAGCAGTTCTTC.